This entry lists 27 T cell receptor beta chains sequenced from one sample in a study of cytomegalovirus exposure and HLA in healthy donors (TCRdb year 2017). Receptor libraries were prepared by the immunoSEQ multiplex PCR assay. For the multiplex PCR, a mixture combining 60 forward primers for TCR Vbeta segments and 13 reverse primers for TCR Jbeta segments was used. TCRdb stores this immuneACCESS table with in-frame sequences only. Part of the clones is absent; in the studies checked, under half of the shortfall reflects unresolved V genes, and no reason is known for the rest. The sample has roughly 120,000 clones on record, more than 60% of them singletons. 4% to 5% of the sample comes from the top ten. Sequences were obtained from PBMCs. The source of these receptors is a woman in her forties in good health and CMV-seronegative.

The chain recombines TRBV18 with TRBJ2-7; D might be TRBD2 (5 bases). V gave up 0 bases and J gave up 2 bases, with 11 bases separating them. The CDR3 covers 15 residues. Germline assignment: CDR1 KGHSH and CDR2 LQKENI. CDR3 protein: CASSPPRGLPYEQYF. The CDR3 coding sequence is TGTGCCAGCTCACCACCACGAGGACTGCCCTACGAGCAGTACTTC.

This chain uses TRBV18 with TRBJ1-3; D remains ambiguous. The germline CDR1 and CDR2 sequences are KGHSH and LQKENI. V lost 1 base, J lost 4 bases, and 14 bases lay in between. CDR3 length equals 16 residues. The CDR3 DNA is TGTGCCAGCTCACCACAAGATTCGGGAGCCGGAAACACCATATATTTT. This sequence encodes CASSPQDSGAGNTIYF. The variable domain in full, completed from reference TRBV18 and TRBJ1-3, reads NAGVMQNPRHLVRRRGQEARLRCSPMKGHSHVYWYRQLPEEGLKFMVYLQKENIIDESGMPKERFSAEFPKEGPSILRIQQVVRGDSAAYFCASSPQDSGAGNTIYFGEGSWLTVV.

The V and J genes are TRBV5-1 and TRBJ2-7, with 10 bases identical to TRBD2. Trimming removed 4 bases from V and 2 bases from J; junction bases left unmatched: 6. This CDR3 has 15 residues. The germline V gene encodes CDR1 SGHRS and CDR2 YFSETQ. CDR3 region: CASSPILAGAYEQYF. The CDR3, as DNA: TGCGCCAGCAGCCCGATCCTAGCGGGGGCCTACGAGCAGTACTTC. Drawing the rest from reference TRBV5-1 and TRBJ2-7, the complete variable domain is KAGVTQTPRYLIKTRGQQVTLSCSPISGHRSVSWYQQTPGQGLQFLFEYFSETQRNKGNFPGRFSGRQFSNSRSEMNVSTLELGDSALYLCASSPILAGAYEQYFGPGTRLTVT.

The rearrangement links TRBV5-1 to TRBJ2-5; 9 nucleotides align to TRBD2. From germline, CDR1 is SGHRS and CDR2 YFSETQ. This CDR3 region has 18 residues. V gave up 5 bases and J gave up 1 base; unmatched junction bases: 15. This CDR3 is CASRPRGRGSGGQETQYF. The CDR3 DNA reads as TGCGCCAGCAGACCTAGGGGGCGCGGTAGCGGGGGCCAAGAGACCCAGTACTTC.

The chain carries TRBV7-8 and TRBJ2-5; D is perhaps TRBD2 (5 bases). The CDR3 sequence is 16 residues long. Trimming removed 5 bases at V and 2 bases at J, with 18 bases between. Germline CDR1 and CDR2: SGHVS and FQNEAQ. The CDR3 region is CASSQRTLTSQETQYF. The DNA of the CDR3 is TGTGCCAGCAGCCAAAGGACTCTTACCTCTCAAGAGACCCAGTACTTC. Full variable domain (rest looked up from reference TRBV7-8 and TRBJ2-5): GAGVSQSPRYKVAKRGQDVALRCDPISGHVSLFWYQQALGQGPEFLTYFQNEAQLDKSGLPSDRFFAERPEGSVSTLKIQRTQQEDSAVYLCASSQRTLTSQETQYFGPGTRLLVL.

The CDR3 loop reads CASSDRGNGRWYEQYF. CDR3 nucleotide sequence: TGTGCCAGCAGCGACCGTGGGAACGGGAGATGGTACGAGCAGTACTTC. V gene TRBV7-2 combines with J gene TRBJ2-7; D possibly corresponds to TRBD2 (6 bases). V lost 5 bases and J lost 4, with 21 bases in between. This CDR3 comprises 16 residues. The germline V gene encodes CDR1 SGHTA and CDR2 FQGNSA.

The chain links TRBV9 to TRBJ1-3; possible D gene TRBD1, 5 bases. The CDR3 runs to 15 residues. The V gene's germline CDR1 is SGDLS and CDR2 YYNGEE. Trimming pared 4 bases from V and 3 bases from J, leaving 14 bases between. CDR3 DNA: TGTGCCAGCAGCCCCCAGACAGCGTATGGAAACACCATATATTTT. Translating gives CASSPQTAYGNTIYF.

This chain uses TRBV5-1 with TRBJ1-1, with D unclear. Trimming shortened V by 0 bases and J by 9 bases, and 15 bases separated the two germline ends. The CDR3 spans 14 residues. Germline lookup yields CDR1 SGHRS and CDR2 YFSETQ. CDR3 region: CASSLVSADFKAFF. The CDR3 DNA follows: TGCGCCAGCAGCTTGGTGTCGGCAGACTTTAAAGCTTTCTTT.

This rearrangement joins TRBV5-1 to TRBJ1-3, with 8 bases aligning to TRBD1. Trimming at V came to 1 base and at J to 0 bases, leaving 9 bases not matched to a gene. Germline CDR1 reads SGHRS; CDR2 reads YFSETQ. The length of the CDR3 is 18 residues. The DNA for the CDR3 is TGCGCCAGCAGCTTGTTGACCCCACAGGGGGGCTCTGGAAACACCATATATTTT. Translating it yields CASSLLTPQGGSGNTIYF.

CDR3 in amino acids: CASSPLLAGGSGNIQYF. In nucleotides, the CDR3 is TGTGCCAGCTCACCACTCTTGGCGGGCGGCTCGGGGAACATTCAGTACTTC. The chain combines TRBV18 with TRBJ2-4; D possibly corresponds to TRBD2 (5 bases). The germline V gene encodes CDR1 KGHSH and CDR2 LQKENI. V was pared by 1 base and J by 7 bases, with 20 bases between. This CDR3 contains 17 residues. The full variable domain, completed using reference TRBV18 and TRBJ2-4, is NAGVMQNPRHLVRRRGQEARLRCSPMKGHSHVYWYRQLPEEGLKFMVYLQKENIIDESGMPKERFSAEFPKEGPSILRIQQVVRGDSAAYFCASSPLLAGGSGNIQYFGAGTRLSVL.

The rearrangement links TRBV6-6 to TRBJ1-6; 7 bases map to TRBD1. The germline CDR1 and CDR2 sequences are MNHNY and SVGAGI (reference sequence). Trimming removed 6 bases from V and 7 bases from J; junction bases left unmatched: 9. This CDR3 is 15 amino acids long. In nucleotides, the CDR3 is TGTGCCAGCAGCCCTGCCCGGGACAGAAATTCACCCCTCCACTTT. Protein sequence: CASSPARDRNSPLHF.

Here the CDR3 DNA reads TGTGCCAGCAGCTTAGACCGGGGGAACACTGAAGCTTTCTTT. The encoded protein is CASSLDRGNTEAFF. The chain is built from TRBV7-9 and TRBJ1-1; D is unclear. The CDR3 is 14 residues long. Trimming shortened V by 1 base and J by 1 base, and 7 bases separated the two germline ends. Germline V CDR1 and CDR2: SEHNR, FQNEAQ (reference sequence).

The chain couples TRBV5-5 to TRBJ1-5, with D possibly being TRBD1 (6 bases). Germline loops: CDR1 SGHKS, CDR2 YYEKEE (reference sequence). V was clipped by 4 bases and J by 9 bases, with 23 bases between them. The CDR3 extends over 16 amino acids. The CDR3 DNA follows: TGTGCCAGCAGCCAAGACTTGGGGGGGACACAAGGGCCCCAGCATTTT. Its protein is CASSQDLGGTQGPQHF.

The chain recombines TRBV4-2 with TRBJ1-1, with D tentatively TRBD1 (5 bases). The CDR3 has 17 residues. Germline V gene lookup returns CDR1 LGHNA and CDR2 YNFKEQ. Trimming took 5 bases from V and 1 from J, leaving 20 bases between them. CDR3 sequence: CASSYGRAVRGNTEAFF. CDR3 sequence (DNA): TGTGCCAGCAGCTATGGCAGGGCCGTTAGGGGGAACACTGAAGCTTTCTTT.

With respect to this clone: At one end, the junction sequence differs from germline, possibly due to a read error. The gene calls are TRBV7-9 and TRBJ1-1; D is ambiguous. CDR1 is SEHNR, CDR2 FQNEAQ, per germline (reference sequence). The CDR3 runs 10 residues. The CDR3 region is CSSGDAEAFF. The CDR3 coding sequence is TGTTCCAGCGGAGACGCTGAAGCTTTCTTT.

The table lists this clone with a few counts. The chain is built from TRBV9 and TRBJ2-7, with 7 positions matching TRBD1. V dropped 0 bases and J dropped 2; count of bases not matched to a gene: 2. This CDR3 is built from 14 residues. Germline assignment: CDR1 SGDLS and CDR2 YYNGEE. The CDR3 DNA sequence: TGTGCCAGCAGCGTAGAGGGGACAGCCTACGAGCAGTACTTC. It encodes CASSVEGTAYEQYF.

The chain has TRBV6-1 and TRBJ1-6; D perhaps matches TRBD1 (6 bases). Germline CDR1 is MNHNS and CDR2 is SASEGT. The CDR3 consists of 18 residues. V lost 1 base, J lost 7 bases, and 20 bases lay in between. The CDR3 region has the DNA TGTGCCAGCAGTGAAGTGGGTCTTATGGGACATCAAAATTCACCCCTCCACTTT. It specifies CASSEVGLMGHQNSPLHF.

The chain combines TRBV5-6 with TRBJ2-1, with 7 nucleotides matching TRBD2. CDR1 and CDR2 (germline): SGHDT, YYEEEE. The V and J ends lost 3 bases and 3 bases, in that order; junction bases with no gene match: 12. There are 17 residues in the CDR3. CDR3: CASSSTMGRGLYNEQFF. The CDR3 region has the DNA TGTGCCAGCAGCTCAACCATGGGGAGGGGACTCTACAATGAGCAGTTCTTC.

A remark on this clone: One end of the junction does not line up with germline, which may come from a read error. The V call is TRBV7-7, the J call TRBJ2-1; a possible D gene is TRBD2 (6 bases). The germline V gene encodes CDR1 SSHAT and CDR2 FNYEAQ (reference sequence). CDR3 length: 13 residues. CDR3 sequence reads: CASSLSGEGEQFF. The DNA of the CDR3 is TGTGCTAGCAGCTTGTCGGGGGAAGGCGAGCAGTTCTTC.

The chain uses TRBV4-3 and TRBJ2-2; possible D gene TRBD2, 5 bases. Trimming cost V 1 base and J 2 bases, with 20 bases left between them. Germline-derived CDR1 and CDR2 are LGHNA and YSLEER. The length of the CDR3 is 19 residues. CDR3 coding DNA: TGCGCCAGCAGCCAAGGGCCAGAGGCTGGCGGGTCTAACACCGGGGAGCTGTTTTTT. Amino acid sequence: CASSQGPEAGGSNTGELFF.

This clone was recorded a few times. The chain combines TRBV6-6 with TRBJ1-2, with 9 nucleotides matching TRBD1. CDR1 and CDR2 (germline): MNHNY, SVGAGI (reference sequence). The CDR3 runs 13 residues. The ends lost 8 bases at V and 4 bases at J; junction bases unmatched: 5. The CDR3 coding sequence is TGTGCCAGCGGAGCGACAGGGGGCTATGGCTACACCTTC. It is translated as CASGATGGYGYTF.

The chain is built from TRBV5-1 and TRBJ1-1; 9 nucleotides align to TRBD1. V lost 3 bases and J lost 4; bases outside the gene matches: 7. The V gene's germline CDR1 is SGHRS and CDR2 YFSETQ. The CDR3 extends over 15 amino acids. The CDR3, as DNA: TGCGCCAGCAGCTGGACGGACAGGGGAGCCACTGAAGCTTTCTTT. It specifies CASSWTDRGATEAFF.

This clone was picked up one time. The V gene is TRBV28, the J gene TRBJ2-4; 7 positions agree with TRBD1. After removal of 6 bases from V and 0 bases from J, the junction contained 5 bases not matched to a gene. Germline CDR1 and CDR2: MDHEN and SYDVKM. The CDR3 sequence is 15 residues long. This CDR3 is CASRKGAGAKNIQYF. CDR3 DNA sequence: TGTGCCAGCAGGAAGGGGGCCGGAGCCAAAAACATTCAGTACTTC.

The chain carries TRBV7-8 and TRBJ2-3; D may be TRBD2 (6 bases). Trimming pared 5 bases from V and 0 bases from J, leaving 21 bases between. This CDR3 contains 18 residues. The V gene's germline CDR1 is SGHVS and CDR2 FQNEAQ. CDR3 nucleotide sequence: TGTGCCAGCAGCGGTCAAAGTGGGGGGTCCACTAGCACAGATACGCAGTATTTT. Its protein product is CASSGQSGGSTSTDTQYF.

The genes are TRBV30 and TRBJ2-5; 13 bases agree with TRBD2. The junction had 8 bases not matched to a gene; V was cut back by 5 bases and J by 5 bases. There are 15 residues in the CDR3. Germline V CDR1 and CDR2: GTSNPN, SVGIG (reference sequence). The CDR3 coding sequence is TGTGCCTGGGGCCGACTAGCGGGAGGTGGTGAGACCCAGTACTTC. This translates into CAWGRLAGGGETQYF.

The CDR3 region has the DNA TGTGCCAGTACCAAAAGGGCGGAGGACCGTCGGGGCTACACCTTC. Protein product: CASTKRAEDRRGYTF. The rearrangement links TRBV19 to TRBJ1-2; D is undetermined. The germline CDR1 and CDR2 sequences are LNHDA and SQIVND (reference sequence). CDR3 length: 15 residues. The V end lost 7 bases, the J end lost 8 bases, and 23 bases lay between the germline ends.

The rearrangement links TRBV2 to TRBJ2-7; 10 bases agree with TRBD1. Germline loops: CDR1 SNHLY, CDR2 FYNNEI. Trimming removed 7 bases from V and 5 bases from J; junction bases left unmatched: 8. The CDR3 totals 14 residues. CDR3 sequence (DNA): TGTGCCAGCACCCGGGTCGGACAGGGGGACGAGCAGTACTTC. Translation gives CASTRVGQGDEQYF.